These 18 T cell receptor beta chains originate from one sample sequenced in a study of shared clonotypes between healthy human individuals. Generated by immunoSEQ multiplex PCR, the TCRdb table keeps only in-frame clones and is missing some. The sample holds approximately 2,300,000 clones; less than 95% are singletons and the top ten take approximately 0.39%. Sequencing used naive CD4+ T cells from PBMCs. Stated subset: CD45RA+ positively selected. Receptors were obtained from a man aged 18 to 29 in good health. Some clones in this sample may be carry-over from other donors' samples.

V and J are TRBV7-2 and TRBJ2-2; TRBD2 matches at 7 bases. The CDR3 runs 16 residues. The V and J ends lost 3 bases and 2 bases, in that order; junction bases with no gene match: 6. The V gene's germline CDR1 is SGHTA and CDR2 FQGNSA. CDR3 DNA sequence: TGTGCCAGCAGCTTGCAGCTAGCGGTTAACACCGGGGAGCTGTTTTTT. This translates into CASSLQLAVNTGELFF. The whole variable domain, remainder taken from reference TRBV7-2 and TRBJ2-2, is GAGVSQSPSNKVTEKGKDVELRCDPISGHTALYWYRQSLGQGLEFLIYFQGNSAPDKSGLPSDRFSAERTGGSVSTLTIQRTQQEDSAVYLCASSLQLAVNTGELFFGEGSRLTVL.

The rearrangement links TRBV5-1 to TRBJ1-3; TRBD1 agrees at 8 bases. This CDR3 spans 17 amino acids. With V trimmed by 4 bases and J by 2 bases, 11 bases remained unmatched. CDR1 and CDR2 from the germline V gene are SGHRS and YFSETQ. The CDR3, as DNA: TGCGCCAGCAGCCCCCGGACAGGGAACGGCCCTGGAAACACCATATATTTT. It is translated as CASSPRTGNGPGNTIYF.

As regards this clone: This specimen includes other DNA sequences encoding the same CDR3. The chain has TRBV7-3 and TRBJ2-2; D unresolved. The CDR3 totals 12 residues. Germline V gene data show CDR1 as SGHTA and CDR2 as FQGTGA. Trimming left V 5 bases short and J 5 bases short, with 6 bases between. The CDR3 DNA reads TGTGCCAGCAGCCCAGGAACCGGGGAGCTGTTTTTT. Its translation is CASSPGTGELFF.

The rearrangement joins TRBV7-9 to TRBJ1-4; D call uncertain. The germline gives CDR1 SEHNR, CDR2 FQNEAQ (reference sequence). The V gene lost 2 bases and the J gene lost 4 bases, with 8 bases spanning the gap. This CDR3 has 14 amino acids. This CDR3 reads CASSLTENNEKLFF. The CDR3 DNA reads TGTGCCAGCAGCTTAACGGAAAATAATGAAAAACTGTTTTTT. The whole variable domain, filled in from reference TRBV7-9 and TRBJ1-4, reads DTGVSQNPRHKITKRGQNVTFRCDPISEHNRLYWYRQTLGQGPEFLTYFQNEAQLEKSRLLSDRFSAERPKGSFSTLEIQRTEQGDSAMYLCASSLTENNEKLFFGSGTQLSVL.

V and J are TRBV28 and TRBJ1-5, with D possibly being TRBD1 (5 bases). With 5 bases removed from V and 0 bases from J, the gap between germline ends came to 14 bases. Germline CDR1 and CDR2: MDHEN and SYDVKM. The CDR3 is 16 amino acids. CDR3 region: CASSPLGGSSNQPQHF. The CDR3 DNA sequence: TGTGCCAGCAGTCCCCTGGGGGGGAGTAGCAATCAGCCCCAGCATTTT.

As for this clone: The same CDR3 is also encoded by other DNA sequences in this sample. The chain employs TRBV5-4 and TRBJ2-7, with 7 bases fitting TRBD1. The germline CDR1 and CDR2 sequences are SGHNT and YYREEE (reference sequence). This CDR3 comprises 14 residues. After removal of 3 bases from V and 6 bases from J, the junction contained 9 bases not matched to a gene. The CDR3 DNA sequence: TGTGCCAGCAGCTCCCGAGGGGGCGCGGGCGAGCAGTACTTC. Protein product: CASSSRGGAGEQYF. Full variable domain (outside the CDR3, taken from reference TRBV5-4 and TRBJ2-7): ETGVTQSPTHLIKTRGQQVTLRCSSQSGHNTVSWYQQALGQGPQFIFQYYREEENGRGNFPPRFSGLQFPNYSSELNVNALELDDSALYLCASSSRGGAGEQYFGPGTRLTVT.

The gene calls are TRBV6-1 and TRBJ2-5, with TRBD2 matching over 7 bases. The CDR3 is 14 residues long. Trimming took 1 base from V and 3 from J; bases not matched to a gene: 2. The germline V gene has CDR1 MNHNS and CDR2 SASEGT. The CDR3 DNA reads as TGTGCCAGCAGTGAAGGGGCGGGAGAAGAGACCCAGTACTTC. This gives the protein CASSEGAGEETQYF.

The chain recombines TRBV11-2 with TRBJ2-7; TRBD2 matches at 9 bases. CDR1 is SGHAT and CDR2 is FQNNGV in the germline V gene. The CDR3 has 17 amino acids. V trimming: 7 bases; J trimming: 7 bases; junction bases outside the gene matches: 20. CDR3 sequence: CASTGASGRHLSGEQYF. The DNA of the CDR3 is TGTGCCAGCACCGGAGCGAGCGGGAGGCACCTCTCGGGGGAGCAGTACTTC.

The chain uses TRBV7-9 and TRBJ1-4; D perhaps matches TRBD1 (5 bases). With 0 bases removed from V and 6 bases from J, the gap between germline ends came to 11 bases. The germline V gene has CDR1 SEHNR and CDR2 FQNEAQ (reference sequence). This CDR3 comprises 15 residues. CDR3 in amino acids: CASSLAGTADEKLFF. CDR3 sequence (DNA): TGTGCCAGCAGCTTAGCCGGGACGGCCGATGAAAAACTGTTTTTT.

The table lists this clone with a count of one. The gene calls are TRBV7-2 and TRBJ1-2; D is unresolved. The germline V gene has CDR1 SGHTA and CDR2 FQGNSA. The CDR3 has 14 residues. Between the trimmed V and J ends, which lost 5 bases and 8 bases, there was a span of 18 bases. The CDR3 bases are TGTGCCAGCAGCCACGCGATGCCTTCTTGGGGCTACACCTTC. Its protein is CASSHAMPSWGYTF.

The V gene is TRBV6-4, the J gene TRBJ1-2, with D hard to call. The V gene lost 3 bases and the J gene lost 4 bases, with 12 bases spanning the gap. Germline assignment: CDR1 MRHNA and CDR2 SNTAGT. The CDR3 has 14 residues. The CDR3 protein is CASSERRDPYGYTF. Written as DNA, the CDR3 is TGTGCCAGCAGTGAGAGGAGGGATCCCTATGGCTACACCTTC.

The rearrangement links TRBV9 to TRBJ2-5; TRBD2 is a possible D gene (6 bases). From germline, CDR1 is SGDLS and CDR2 YYNGEE. The CDR3 is 13 amino acids. Trimming took off 6 bases at V and 0 bases at J, with 9 bases between the two ends. This chain's CDR3 is CASNSGHQETQYF. CDR3 coding DNA: TGTGCCAGCAATAGCGGCCACCAAGAGACCCAGTACTTC.

This chain links TRBV5-4 with TRBJ2-3; D might be TRBD2 (6 bases). CDR1 and CDR2 from the germline V gene are SGHNT and YYREEE (reference sequence). This CDR3 spans 12 amino acids. The V end was cut by 0 bases, the J end by 8 bases, with 7 bases between. In DNA, the CDR3 is TGTGCCAGCAGCTTGGAGCGGGTTACGCAGTATTTT. It specifies CASSLERVTQYF.

V is TRBV11-2 and J is TRBJ2-3; 7 bases agree with TRBD1. The CDR3 runs 14 residues. The J segment lost 2 bases and the V segment lost 5 bases, leaving 4 bases of the junction unmatched. Germline CDR1 reads SGHAT; CDR2 reads FQNNGV. In DNA, the CDR3 is TGTGCCAGCAGCCAGGACAGGCCCACAGATACGCAGTATTTT. Translated: CASSQDRPTDTQYF.

The V gene is TRBV4-3, the J gene TRBJ2-1, with 10 bases matching TRBD2. The CDR3 has 14 residues. Unmatched junction bases numbered 5, after V lost 2 bases and J lost 10 bases. The germline CDR1 and CDR2 sequences are LGHNA and YSLEER. The CDR3: CASSQLASGSEQFF. The CDR3 DNA reads TGCGCCAGCAGCCAATTGGCTAGCGGGAGCGAGCAGTTCTTC.

The V call is TRBV28, the J call TRBJ1-1; TRBD1 might be the D (5 bases). In germline, CDR1 is MDHEN, CDR2 SYDVKM. This CDR3 comprises 13 residues. Trimming removed 7 bases from V and 0 bases from J, with 9 bases in between. CDR3 nucleotide sequence: TGTGCCAGCACACACAGGATGAACACTGAAGCTTTCTTT. Translating gives CASTHRMNTEAFF.

This chain uses TRBV7-9 with TRBJ2-7, with D possibly TRBD2 on 5 matching bases. The CDR3 contains 11 residues. Trimming left V 5 bases short and J 6 bases short, with 8 bases between. Per the germline V gene, CDR1 is SEHNR and CDR2 is FQNEAQ (reference sequence). CDR3 in amino acids: CASSEGFEQYF. The DNA for the CDR3 is TGTGCCAGCAGCGAGGGTTTCGAGCAGTACTTC.

The gene calls are TRBV7-6 and TRBJ2-6; 10 bases agree with TRBD1. This CDR3 contains 16 residues. V trimming: 5 bases; J trimming: 2 bases; junction bases outside the gene matches: 3. CDR1 is SGHVS, CDR2 FNYEAQ, per germline. This chain's CDR3 is CASSPGQGAGANVLTF. In DNA, the CDR3 is TGTGCCAGCAGCCCCGGACAGGGGGCTGGGGCCAACGTCCTGACTTTC.